Listed below are T cell receptor beta chains from one sample, sequenced in a study of tumor-infiltrating lymphocytes in primary liver carcinoma. TCRdb itself ran the multiplex PCR reads through MiXCR, one entry per CDR3 protein. Here the sample spans about 200,000 distinct CDR3 sequences, roughly two thirds being singletons. Sequenced sample: peripheral blood. The receptors were sampled from a woman aged 60 to 75 with primary liver carcinoma and hepatitis B virus infection. Each CDR3 is given with its conserved first and last residue. The D gene is left open where the match is weak. Clone sizes are given selectively: once, few, many, or a class where the clone is expanded.

size: NA
length: 15
V: TRBV11-2
J: TRBJ2-1
D: NA
DNA: TGTGCCAGTAGCTTAGAAAAGGGGCAGGGCTACGAGCAGTTCTTC
CDR3: CASSLEKGQGYEQFF

size: NA
length: 14
V: TRBV2
J: TRBJ1-1
D: NA
DNA: TGTGCCAGCAGGTTCAGGGGCGAGAGCACTGAAGCTTTCTTT
CDR3: CASRFRGESTEAFF

size: NA
length: 12
V: TRBV30
J: TRBJ1-2
D: NA
DNA: TGTGCCTCTGCAACAGGGACTTGGGGCCACACCTTC
CDR3: CASATGTWGHTF

size: many
length: 16
V: TRBV6-2/TRBV6-3
J: TRBJ2-6
D: NA
DNA: TGTGCCAGCAGTGACACGGGAGCCCCCGGGGCCAACGTCCTGACTTTC
CDR3: CASSDTGAPGANVLTF

size: NA
length: 14
V: TRBV10-1
J: TRBJ2-1
D: NA
DNA: TGCGCCAGCAATGAGGGGGTCTCCTACAATGAGCAGGTCTTC
CDR3: CASNEGVSYNEQVF

size: once
length: 14
V: TRBV5-1
J: TRBJ2-7
D: NA
DNA: TGCGCCAGCGGACGCGACAGTTACTCCAACGAGCAGTACTTC
CDR3: CASGRDSYSNEQYF

size: NA
length: 17
V: TRBV18
J: TRBJ2-7
D: NA
DNA: TGTGCCAGCTCACCGCGGACTGCCGAATCGGGTGCCGACGAGCAGTGCTTC
CDR3: CASSPRTAESGADEQCF

size: few
length: 13
V: TRBV5-5
J: TRBJ2-2
D: NA
DNA: TGTGTCAGCAGCTTGTTACGTGCCGGGGAGCTGTTTTTT
CDR3: CVSSLLRAGELFF

size: NA
length: 12
V: TRBV28
J: TRBJ2-1
D: NA
DNA: TGTGCCATCCGGGGGTGGGACAATGAGCAGTTCTTC
CDR3: CAIRGWDNEQFF

size: NA
length: 12
V: TRBV28
J: TRBJ2-5
D: NA
DNA: TGTGCCAGCAGTTTTTGGAGAGAGACCCAGTACTTC
CDR3: CASSFWRETQYF

size: NA
length: 20
V: TRBV6-5
J: TRBJ2-2
D: NA
DNA: TGTGTCAGCAGTTACTCCGGCGACTATCCCACATGGGCCCACACCGGGGAGCTGTTTTTT
CDR3: CVSSYSGDYPTWAHTGELFF

size: NA
length: 15
V: TRBV6-5
J: TRBJ2-7
D: NA
DNA: TGTGCCAGCAATTACAGCGAGAGGCTCGGCAATGAGCAGTACTTC
CDR3: CASNYSERLGNEQYF

size: NA
length: 15
V: TRBV5-1
J: TRBJ2-3
D: NA
DNA: TGCGCCAGCAGCTTGGTACGGGGGCCCACAGATACGCAGTATTTT
CDR3: CASSLVRGPTDTQYF

size: NA
length: 16
V: TRBV7-9
J: TRBJ1-2
D: NA
DNA: TGTGCCAGCAGCCCAACCGGGGGAGGGGGGACCTATGGCTACACCTTC
CDR3: CASSPTGGGGTYGYTF

size: NA
length: 17
V: TRBV7-9
J: TRBJ2-1
D: TRBD2
DNA: TGTGCCAGCAGCTTAGTGTCGCTAGCGGCCTCCTACAATGAGCACTTCTTC
CDR3: CASSLVSLAASYNEHFF

size: NA
length: 16
V: TRBV11-1
J: TRBJ2-3
D: TRBD2
DNA: TGTGCCAGCAGCTCCCGGACCAGCGGGGGCACAGGTACGCAGTATTTT
CDR3: CASSSRTSGGTGTQYF

size: NA
length: 13
V: TRBV5-1
J: TRBJ2-7
D: NA
DNA: TGCGCCAGCAGCCAGGACGACAGATACGAGCAGTACTTC
CDR3: CASSQDDRYEQYF

size: NA
length: 13
V: TRBV12-3/TRBV12-4
J: TRBJ2-3
D: TRBD1
DNA: TGTGCCAACACCGAACAGGGGCCAGGGCCCCAGTATTTT
CDR3: CANTEQGPGPQYF

size: few
length: 17
V: TRBV4-2
J: TRBJ2-5
D: TRBD2
DNA: TGTGCCAGCGGCCAAGATGGGACTAGCGGGAGTGGGGAGACCCAGTACTTC
CDR3: CASGQDGTSGSGETQYF

size: NA
length: 16
V: TRBV7-8
J: TRBJ2-2
D: NA
DNA: TGTGCCAGCAGCCCCCGGGGGCGGGAGAACACCGGGGAGCTGTTTTTT
CDR3: CASSPRGRENTGELFF

size: once
length: 14
V: TRBV2
J: TRBJ2-2
D: NA
DNA: TGTGCCAGCGGCGAGTTAGGCCTATCGGGGGAGCTGTTTTTT
CDR3: CASGELGLSGELFF

size: NA
length: 15
V: TRBV12-3/TRBV12-4
J: TRBJ2-7
D: NA
DNA: TGTGCCAGCAGCTTGAGGGACCCCCAGAGGACCGAGCAGTACTTC
CDR3: CASSLRDPQRTEQYF

size: NA
length: 15
V: TRBV11-2
J: TRBJ2-7
D: NA
DNA: TGTGCCAGCAGCTTAGATTTGCAGGAGGATGGCGAGCACTACTTC
CDR3: CASSLDLQEDGEHYF

size: NA
length: 14
V: TRBV6-2/TRBV6-3
J: TRBJ1-5
D: NA
DNA: TGTGTCAGCACTCAAGGGGCACCGAATCAGCCCCAGCACTTT
CDR3: CVSTQGAPNQPQHF

size: once
length: 17
V: TRBV25-1
J: TRBJ2-1
D: NA
DNA: TGTGCCAGCAATGAATCGGGGGGCGGGAGCAGGAACAATGAGCAGTTCTTC
CDR3: CASNESGGGSRNNEQFF

size: NA
length: 17
V: TRBV11-2
J: TRBJ2-7
D: TRBD2
DNA: TGTGCCAGCAGCTTAGATCTCCATAGCGGGAGGGGCCGCGAGCAGTACTTC
CDR3: CASSLDLHSGRGREQYF

size: many
length: 12
V: TRBV30
J: TRBJ1-6
D: NA
DNA: TGTGCCTGGAGTGTACTCAGTTCACCCCTCCACTTT
CDR3: CAWSVLSSPLHF

size: many
length: 15
V: TRBV7-9
J: TRBJ2-3
D: TRBD2
DNA: TGTGCCAGCAGCGCGACTAGCGGGACGACAGATACGCAGTATTTT
CDR3: CASSATSGTTDTQYF

size: many
length: 18
V: TRBV4-1
J: TRBJ2-7
D: NA
DNA: TGCGCCAGCAGCCAAGATCAGGATCGGGCCGCCCTTTTATACGAGCAGTACTTC
CDR3: CASSQDQDRAALLYEQYF

size: NA
length: 16
V: TRBV7-9
J: TRBJ2-2
D: NA
DNA: TGTGCCAGCAGGCCTCCGGGACCTAGGAACACCGGGGAGCTGTTTTTT
CDR3: CASRPPGPRNTGELFF

size: few
length: 16
V: TRBV6-5
J: TRBJ1-5
D: TRBD1
DNA: TGTGCCAGCAGGAGACAGGGGAATTCCCCGAATCAGCCCCAGCATTTT
CDR3: CASRRQGNSPNQPQHF

size: NA
length: 15
V: TRBV12-3/TRBV12-4
J: TRBJ2-1
D: NA
DNA: TGTGCCAGCGAGGGTCGGGTAGGGAACTACAATGAGCAGTTCTTC
CDR3: CASEGRVGNYNEQFF

size: NA
length: 15
V: TRBV11-2
J: TRBJ1-6
D: NA
DNA: TGTGCCAGCAGCCTCCCACGGGTCGCTGGTTCACTCCTCCACTTT
CDR3: CASSLPRVAGSLLHF

size: NA
length: 14
V: TRBV30
J: TRBJ2-2
D: TRBD1
DNA: TGTGCCTGGAGTGGAACAGGGGTGGTCCGGGAGCTGTTTTTT
CDR3: CAWSGTGVVRELFF

size: NA
length: 18
V: TRBV11-2
J: TRBJ2-1
D: TRBD2
DNA: TGTGCCAGCACCATTGGGGCCCCCGGACTAGCGGGAGTCAACGAGCAGTTCTTC
CDR3: CASTIGAPGLAGVNEQFF

size: NA
length: 15
V: TRBV14
J: TRBJ2-7
D: TRBD2
DNA: TGTGCCAGCAGCCAAGCTAGCGGGAGAAGGTACGAGCAGTACTTC
CDR3: CASSQASGRRYEQYF

size: NA
length: 16
V: TRBV11-2
J: TRBJ2-3
D: TRBD2
DNA: TGTGCCAGCAGCATAGTTTCTAGCGGAATCACAGTTACGCAGTATTTT
CDR3: CASSIVSSGITVTQYF

size: NA
length: 15
V: TRBV5-4
J: TRBJ2-7
D: TRBD2
DNA: TGTGCCAGCAGTCCTAGCGGGACCCTGACGGGCGAGCAGTACTTC
CDR3: CASSPSGTLTGEQYF

size: NA
length: 13
V: TRBV12-3/TRBV12-4
J: TRBJ2-3
D: TRBD2
DNA: TGTGCCAGCATGGGACTAGTGCCAGATACGCAGTATTTT
CDR3: CASMGLVPDTQYF

size: NA
length: 14
V: TRBV11-2
J: TRBJ2-3
D: NA
DNA: TGTGCCAGCAGCTTAGGTCTCCCCTCAGATACGCAGTGTTTT
CDR3: CASSLGLPSDTQCF